These T cell receptor beta chains were read from a single sample in a study of blood T cell repertoires in COVID-19. Data came from immunoSEQ multiplex PCR; TCRdb stores just in-frame clones and leaves some out. The table lists 300,000 to 350,000 clones, about 93% of them singletons, with roughly 7% in the top ten. Sequencing was performed on peripheral blood. These receptor sequences come from a woman in her 30s with COVID-19, enrolled during active disease. CDR3s include the opening cysteine and the closing phenylalanine or tryptophan. A D gene is named only where the DNA matches it firmly. Clone size is given for some rows only: seen once, a few or many times, or a class if the clone is expanded.

CASSYITGGANQPQHF	TGTGCCAGTAGTTACATTACAGGGGGCGCGAACCAGCCCCAGCATTTT	once	TRBV19	TRBD1	TRBJ1-5
CASSLRDRGDYGYTF	TGTGCCAGCAGTCTCCGGGACAGGGGAGATTATGGCTACACCTTC	few	TRBV6-5	TRBD1	TRBJ1-2
CASTPGSAHTGELFF	TGTGCCAGCACTCCTGGAAGCGCTCACACCGGGGAGCTGTTTTTT	few	TRBV28	-	TRBJ2-2
CASSQGLAGVYEQYF	TGTGCCAGCAGCCAAGGGCTAGCGGGAGTCTACGAGCAGTACTTC	-	TRBV7-3	TRBD2	TRBJ2-7
CASIQGTSLNYGYTF	TGTGCCAGCATTCAGGGGACATCTCTGAACTATGGCTACACCTTC	-	TRBV2	-	TRBJ1-2
CASSIGGTQGYEQYF	TGTGCCAGCAGTATCGGCGGGACTCAAGGATACGAGCAGTACTTC	-	TRBV6-4	-	TRBJ2-7
CASRTKPDGKETQYF	TGTGCCAGCAGGACTAAACCTGACGGCAAAGAGACCCAGTACTTC	-	TRBV5-5	-	TRBJ2-5
CASSPEREDYNEQFF	TGTGCCAGCTCCCCTGAGCGGGAGGATTACAATGAGCAGTTCTTC	-	TRBV18	TRBD2	TRBJ2-1
CASSVRDRALFNQPQHF	TGTGCCAGCAGTGTCCGGGACAGGGCCCTCTTCAATCAGCCCCAGCATTTT	-	TRBV28	TRBD1	TRBJ1-5
CSVDGSYYNEQFF	TGCAGCGTTGACGGGAGCTATTACAATGAGCAGTTCTTC	-	TRBV29-1	-	TRBJ2-1
CASSQKTIQGGGYGYTF	TGTGCCAGCAGCCAGAAGACTATTCAAGGGGGCGGATATGGCTACACCTTC	-	TRBV4-2	TRBD1	TRBJ1-2
CASSRTINTGELFF	TGTGCCAGCTCCCGAACAATAAACACCGGGGAGCTGTTTTTT	-	TRBV18	-	TRBJ2-2
CATSDRRSSTDTQYF	TGTGCCACCAGTGATCGGCGGTCTAGCACAGATACGCAGTATTTT	-	TRBV24-1	-	TRBJ2-3
CASSDRGTDTQYF	TGTGCCAGCAGTGACAGGGGCACAGATACGCAGTATTTT	-	TRBV28	TRBD1	TRBJ2-3
CASRPGLEYYEQYF	TGCGCCAGCAGACCGGGACTAGAGTACTACGAGCAGTACTTC	-	TRBV5-1	TRBD2	TRBJ2-7
CASRGGQRNTIYF	TGTGCCAGCAGGGGTGGACAGAGAAACACCATATATTTT	-	TRBV6-6	-	TRBJ1-3
CASSPVPGTSGSYNEQFF	TGTGCCAGCTCACCAGTTCCCGGGACTAGCGGTTCTTACAATGAGCAGTTCTTC	-	TRBV18	TRBD2	TRBJ2-1
CASSLKGDQPQHF	TGTGCCAGCAGTTTGAAGGGGGATCAGCCCCAGCATTTT	-	TRBV12-3/TRBV12-4	-	TRBJ1-5
CASSQDPNNYGYTF	TGCGCCAGCAGCCAAGACCCCAATAACTATGGCTACACCTTC	once	TRBV4-1	-	TRBJ1-2
CASSLSGPSGPYNEQFF	TGTGCCAGCAGTTTATCGGGTCCCAGCGGTCCCTACAATGAGCAGTTCTTC	-	TRBV27	-	TRBJ2-1
CSVASSGRHHNEQFF	TGCAGCGTTGCCTCTAGCGGGAGACACCACAATGAGCAGTTCTTC	-	TRBV29-1	TRBD2	TRBJ2-1
CASSRSRSYEQYF	TGTGCCAGTAGTAGATCGAGATCCTACGAGCAGTACTTC	-	TRBV19	-	TRBJ2-7